One sample yielded the 12 T cell receptor beta chains listed below, sequenced in a study of shared clonotypes between healthy human individuals. Here immunoSEQ multiplex PCR was the method, and the copy in TCRdb shows in-frame clones only, minus some. The sample holds about 2.3 million clones, just over 90% seen once. Sequenced input: naive CD4+ T cells from PBMCs. The subset here: CD45RA+ positively selected. The receptor source for this set is a man in his late teens or twenties in good health. Some clones in this sample may be carry-over from other donors' samples.

This chain uses TRBV6-1 with TRBJ2-7, with D tentatively TRBD2 (7 bases). V was trimmed by 7 bases and J by 3 bases, leaving 19 bases between them. Germline V CDR1 and CDR2: MNHNS, SASEGT. This CDR3 region has 15 residues. This CDR3 is CASNTRGAVDYEQYF. The CDR3 DNA reads TGTGCCAGCAACACCCGGGGGGCGGTGGACTACGAGCAGTACTTC.

The J gene is TRBJ2-5, the V gene TRBV2; D unclear. V dropped 8 bases and J dropped 5 bases, with 9 bases sitting between them. CDR3 size: 11 residues. Germline-derived CDR1 and CDR2 are SNHLY and FYNNEI. In nucleotides, the CDR3 is TGTGCCAGCTACTACGGGGAGACCCAGTACTTC. Its translation: CASYYGETQYF.

The gene calls are TRBV6-1 and TRBJ2-3; a weak D match, TRBD2 (5 bases). The germline V gene encodes CDR1 MNHNS and CDR2 SASEGT. The CDR3 length is 11 residues. Trimming removed 8 bases at V and 6 bases at J, with 9 bases between. The CDR3 nucleotides read TGTGCCAGCCGGGGTGGGGATACGCAGTATTTT. It codes for CASRGGDTQYF.

This chain joins TRBV18 and TRBJ2-3; tentative D call: TRBD1 (6 bases). The V and J ends lost 3 bases and 3 bases respectively, with 13 bases between them. The V gene's germline CDR1 is KGHSH and CDR2 LQKENI. CDR3 size: 15 residues. The CDR3, as DNA: TGTGCCAGCTCACCGGACAGAGTAACAACAGATACGCAGTATTTT. Residues: CASSPDRVTTDTQYF.

The chain recombines TRBV19 with TRBJ2-3, with TRBD2 matching over 10 bases. The CDR3 contains 15 residues. The V gene's germline CDR1 is LNHDA and CDR2 SQIVND (reference sequence). V dropped 2 bases and J dropped 5; count of bases not matched to a gene: 4. The CDR3 bases are TGTGCCAGTAGTATACTAGCGGGAGTTGAAGATACGCAGTATTTT. Its protein is CASSILAGVEDTQYF.

CDR3 in DNA: TGCGCCAGCAGCTCTACGGACACTCACGACAGGGTGGTGTACTTC. Its protein product is CASSSTDTHDRVVYF. The chain has TRBV5-1 and TRBJ2-7; TRBD1 aligns across 7 bases. The CDR3 loop spans 15 amino acids. Germline V gives CDR1 SGHRS, CDR2 YFSETQ. J gave up 12 bases and V 3 bases, and 18 bases lay outside the gene matches.

This clone has just one count. J is TRBJ2-2 and V is TRBV6-1; D is possibly TRBD2 (6 bases). There are 14 residues in the CDR3. V lost 6 bases, J lost 5 bases, and 13 bases lay in between. Germline CDR1 is MNHNS and CDR2 is SASEGT. The CDR3, as DNA: TGTGCCAGCAGCCTCGTCCTAGCGACCGGGGAGCTGTTTTTT. It specifies CASSLVLATGELFF.

V and J are TRBV27 and TRBJ2-2; TRBD2 might be the D (6 bases). Deletions cut 8 bases from V and 1 base from J, with 17 bases between. The germline gives CDR1 MNHEY, CDR2 SMNVEV (reference sequence). This CDR3 is built from 16 residues. In nucleotides, the CDR3 is TGTGCCAGCGCCTCGACTAGACAACAGAACACCGGGGAGCTGTTTTTT. Protein product: CASASTRQQNTGELFF.

The chain couples TRBV6-6 to TRBJ2-1; TRBD2 aligns across 7 bases. The junction had 11 bases not matched to a gene; V was cut back by 6 bases and J by 15 bases. The CDR3 contains 12 residues. Germline assignment: CDR1 MNHNY and CDR2 SVGAGI (reference sequence). DNA for the CDR3: TGTGCCAGCAGCCCTAACCGACTAGCCGGGTTCTTC. Amino acid sequence: CASSPNRLAGFF.

The chain links TRBV6-5 to TRBJ2-7; D is undetermined. Germline-derived CDR1 and CDR2 are MNHEY and SVGAGI. The CDR3 length is 13 residues. The V end was cut by 1 base, the J end by 4 bases, with 8 bases between. CDR3 in amino acids: CASSYLRGYEQYF. CDR3 sequence (DNA): TGTGCCAGCAGTTACTTAAGAGGTTACGAGCAGTACTTC.

V and J are TRBV5-8 and TRBJ1-2; 10 positions agree with TRBD1. Germline values: CDR1 SGHTS, CDR2 YDEGEE. CDR3 length: 18 residues. The V gene end was trimmed by 3 bases and the J gene end by 6 bases; junction bases not matched to a gene: 17. The CDR3 loop reads CASSSWRDRDRGMNGYTF. In nucleotides, the CDR3 is TGTGCCAGCAGCTCTTGGCGGGACCGGGACAGGGGAATGAATGGCTACACCTTC.

The V call is TRBV4-1, the J call TRBJ2-6; D is possibly TRBD2 (6 bases). Germline CDR1 and CDR2: MGHRA and YSYEKL. V was cut by 2 bases and J by 1 base, with 12 bases left in between. This CDR3 comprises 17 residues. CDR3 residues: CASSQYPEGSGANVLTF. The CDR3 region has the DNA TGCGCCAGCAGCCAATACCCGGAGGGGTCTGGGGCCAACGTCCTGACTTTC.